These 2 T cell receptor beta chains were all obtained from the same sample, sequenced in a study of blood T cell repertoires in COVID-19. TCRdb's table, derived via immunoSEQ multiplex PCR, lists solely in-frame clones and lacks some. The sample has under 250,000 clones, approximately 84% seen once. Sequenced: peripheral blood. The receptors shown here come from a woman aged 55-70 years with acute or convalescent COVID-19.

V usage is TRBV14 and J usage is TRBJ2-5, with a weak D call TRBD1 (6 bases). Trimming left V 2 bases short and J 4 bases short, with 17 bases between. The germline V gene has CDR1 SGHDN and CDR2 FVKESK. The CDR3 has 16 amino acids. The CDR3 here is CASSQKQGRWIETQYF. The DNA of the CDR3 is TGTGCCAGCAGCCAAAAGCAGGGGCGTTGGATAGAGACCCAGTACTTC.

This clone was observed a single time. The chain carries TRBV6-2 or TRBV6-3 and TRBJ1-3; TRBD1 is a possible D gene (5 bases). CDR3 length: 14 residues. With 4 bases removed from V and 2 bases from J, the gap between germline ends came to 9 bases. CDR1 is MNHEY and CDR2 is SVGEGT in the germline V gene. CDR3 region: CASSFGTPGNTIYF. The CDR3 coding sequence is TGTGCCAGCAGTTTCGGGACTCCTGGAAACACCATATATTTT.